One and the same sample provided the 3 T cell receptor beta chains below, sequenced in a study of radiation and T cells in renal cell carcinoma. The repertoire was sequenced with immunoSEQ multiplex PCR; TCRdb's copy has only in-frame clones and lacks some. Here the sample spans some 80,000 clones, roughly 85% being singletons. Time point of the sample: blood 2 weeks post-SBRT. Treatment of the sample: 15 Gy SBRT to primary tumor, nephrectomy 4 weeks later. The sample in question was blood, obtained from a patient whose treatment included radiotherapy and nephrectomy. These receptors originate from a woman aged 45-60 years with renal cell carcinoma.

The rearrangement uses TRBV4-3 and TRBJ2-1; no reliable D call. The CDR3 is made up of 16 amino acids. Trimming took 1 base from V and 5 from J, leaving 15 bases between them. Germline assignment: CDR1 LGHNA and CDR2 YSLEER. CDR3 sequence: CASSQGRLLTNNEQFF. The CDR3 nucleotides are TGCGCCAGCAGCCAAGGGCGACTGTTGACGAACAATGAGCAGTTCTTC.

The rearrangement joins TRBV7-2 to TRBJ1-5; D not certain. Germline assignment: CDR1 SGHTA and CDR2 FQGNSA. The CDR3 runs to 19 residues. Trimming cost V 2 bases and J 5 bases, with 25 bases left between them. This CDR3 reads CASSLFSRAGTAVYQPQHF. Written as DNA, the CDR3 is TGTGCCAGCAGCTTATTTTCGAGGGCAGGCACAGCAGTATATCAGCCCCAGCATTTT.

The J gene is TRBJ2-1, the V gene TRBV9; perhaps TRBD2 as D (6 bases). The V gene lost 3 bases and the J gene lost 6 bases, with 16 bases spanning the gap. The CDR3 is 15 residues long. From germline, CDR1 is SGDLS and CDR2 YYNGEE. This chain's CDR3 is CASSARDSASNEQFF. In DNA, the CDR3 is TGTGCCAGCAGCGCCCGGGACTCCGCCAGCAATGAGCAGTTCTTC.